Detailed here is one T cell receptor beta chain. The target antigen is unknown. This record comes from a study of blood T cells in healthy people across ages. The CDR3 runs 13 residues. Germline V gene data show CDR1 as MNHEY and CDR2 as SVGAGI. Study observations and caveats: Higher diversity, along with more naive CD4+ cells, distinguished long-lived donors from aged donors.

Next came a second PCR, run for about 6 to 12 cycles, which used a sample-barcoded 5' primer along with a J-beta primer mix. Each CDR3 protein gets one entry after TCRdb re-called the 5' RACE reads with MiXCR. The repertoire includes fewer than 900,000 distinct CDR3 sequences, around 46% of them detected once, and approximately 22% sits in the top ten. The receptor was isolated from a woman aged 55-70 years in good health. The material sequenced was blood. The chain carries TRBV6-5 and TRBJ2-4, with a weak D call TRBD2 (5 bases). The last part of the DNA fits TRBJ2-7 better; the J call may be wrong. The CDR3 DNA follows: TGTGCCAGCAGTCCTAGCAGGCCCTACGAGCAGTACTTC. Translating gives CASSPSRPYEQYF.